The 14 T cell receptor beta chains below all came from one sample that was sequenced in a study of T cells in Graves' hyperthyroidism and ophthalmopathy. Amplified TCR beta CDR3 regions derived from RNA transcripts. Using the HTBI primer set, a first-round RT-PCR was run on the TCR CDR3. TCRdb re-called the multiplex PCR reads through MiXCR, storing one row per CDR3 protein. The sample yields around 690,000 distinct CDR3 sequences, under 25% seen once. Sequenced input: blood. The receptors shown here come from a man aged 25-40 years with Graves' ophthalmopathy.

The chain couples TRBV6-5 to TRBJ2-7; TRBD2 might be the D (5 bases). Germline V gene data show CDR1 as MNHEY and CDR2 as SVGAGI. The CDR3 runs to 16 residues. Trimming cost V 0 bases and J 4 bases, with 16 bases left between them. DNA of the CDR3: TGTGCCAGCAGTTACTCGGCGGCGGGCCCTCCGTACGAGCAGTACTTC. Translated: CASSYSAAGPPYEQYF.

CDR3 protein: CAWSPKDGSSYNEQFF. Here the CDR3 DNA reads TGTGCCTGGAGTCCTAAGGACGGGAGCTCCTACAATGAGCAGTTCTTC. The chain links TRBV30 to TRBJ2-1; weak D call: TRBD2 (6 bases). The germline V gene has CDR1 GTSNPN and CDR2 SVGIG (reference sequence). V lost 2 bases, J lost 0 bases, and 14 bases lay in between. There are 16 residues in the CDR3.

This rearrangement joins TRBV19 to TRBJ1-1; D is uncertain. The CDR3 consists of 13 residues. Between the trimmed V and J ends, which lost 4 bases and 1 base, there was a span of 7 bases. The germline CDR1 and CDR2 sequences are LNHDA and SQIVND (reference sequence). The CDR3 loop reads CASSRSQNTEAFF. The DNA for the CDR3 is TGTGCCAGTAGTAGATCTCAGAACACTGAAGCTTTCTTT.

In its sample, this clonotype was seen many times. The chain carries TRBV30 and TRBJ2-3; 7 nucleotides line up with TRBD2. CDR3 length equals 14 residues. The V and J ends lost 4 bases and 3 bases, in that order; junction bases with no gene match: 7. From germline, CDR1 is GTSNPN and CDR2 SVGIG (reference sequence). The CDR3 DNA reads TGTGCCTGGATCGAGGAGCGGGAAACAGATACGCAGTATTTT. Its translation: CAWIEERETDTQYF. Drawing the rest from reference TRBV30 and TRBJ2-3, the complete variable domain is SQTIHQWPATLVQPVGSPLSLECTVEGTSNPNLYWYRQAAGRGLQLLFYSVGIGQISSEVPQNLSASRPQDRQFILSSKKLLLSDSGFYLCAWIEERETDTQYFGPGTRLTVL.

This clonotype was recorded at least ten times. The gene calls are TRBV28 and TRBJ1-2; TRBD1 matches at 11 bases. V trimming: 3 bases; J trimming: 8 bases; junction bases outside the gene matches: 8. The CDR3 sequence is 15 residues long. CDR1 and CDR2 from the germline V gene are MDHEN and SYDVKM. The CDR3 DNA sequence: TGTGCCAGCAGTTTCGGACAGGGGGCGCGTGGAGGCTACACCTTC. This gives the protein CASSFGQGARGGYTF.

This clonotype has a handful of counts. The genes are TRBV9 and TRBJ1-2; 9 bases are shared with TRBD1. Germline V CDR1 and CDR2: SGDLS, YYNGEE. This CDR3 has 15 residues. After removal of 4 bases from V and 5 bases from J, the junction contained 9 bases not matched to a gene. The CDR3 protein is CASSPHSGTGYGYTF. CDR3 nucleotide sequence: TGTGCCAGCAGCCCGCACTCCGGGACAGGGTATGGCTACACCTTC.

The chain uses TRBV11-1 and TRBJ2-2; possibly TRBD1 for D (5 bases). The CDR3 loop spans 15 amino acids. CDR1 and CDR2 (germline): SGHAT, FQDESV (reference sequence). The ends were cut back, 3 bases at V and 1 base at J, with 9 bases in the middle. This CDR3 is CASSFDSWNTGELFF. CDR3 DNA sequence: TGTGCCAGCAGCTTCGACAGTTGGAACACCGGGGAGCTGTTTTTT.

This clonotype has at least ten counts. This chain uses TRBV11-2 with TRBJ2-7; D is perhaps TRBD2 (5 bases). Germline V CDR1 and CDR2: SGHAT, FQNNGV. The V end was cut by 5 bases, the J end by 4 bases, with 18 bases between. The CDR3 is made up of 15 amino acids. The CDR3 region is CASSPLRGVVYEQYF. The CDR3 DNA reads TGTGCCAGCAGCCCCCTTCGGGGAGTGGTTTACGAGCAGTACTTC.

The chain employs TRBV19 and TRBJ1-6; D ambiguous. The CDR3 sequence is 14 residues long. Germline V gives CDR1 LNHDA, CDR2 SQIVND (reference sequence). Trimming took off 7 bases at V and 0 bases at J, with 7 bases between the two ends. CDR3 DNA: TGTGCCAGTACAGAGAGCTCCTATAATTCACCCCTCCACTTT. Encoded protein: CASTESSYNSPLHF. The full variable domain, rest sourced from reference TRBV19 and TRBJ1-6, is DGGITQSPKYLFRKEGQNVTLSCEQNLNHDAMYWYRQDPGQGLRLIYYSQIVNDFQKGDIAEGYSVSREKKESFPLTVTSAQKNPTAFYLCASTESSYNSPLHFGNGTRLTVT.

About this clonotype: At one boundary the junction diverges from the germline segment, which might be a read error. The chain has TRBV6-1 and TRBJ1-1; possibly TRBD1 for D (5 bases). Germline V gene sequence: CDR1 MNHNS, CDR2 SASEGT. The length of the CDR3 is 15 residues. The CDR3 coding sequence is TGTGCCAGCAGTGCCCTGACAGTCATGAACACTGGAGCTTTCTTT. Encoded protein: CASSALTVMNTGAFF.

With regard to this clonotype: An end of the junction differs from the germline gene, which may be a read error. The CDR3 bases are TGTGCCAGCAATTTAGGTTATTTGAGAGAAGAGACCCAGTACTTC. Translated, it gives CASNLGYLREETQYF. This chain uses TRBV28 with TRBJ2-5, with unresolved D. This CDR3 spans 15 amino acids. Per the germline V gene, CDR1 is MDHEN and CDR2 is SYDVKM. The whole variable domain, filled in from reference TRBV28 and TRBJ2-5, reads DVKVTQSSRYLVKRTGEKVFLECVQDMDHENMFWYRQDPGLGLRLIYFSYDVKMKEKGDIPEGYSVSREKKERFSLILESASTNQTSMYLCASNLGYLREETQYFGPGTRLLVL.

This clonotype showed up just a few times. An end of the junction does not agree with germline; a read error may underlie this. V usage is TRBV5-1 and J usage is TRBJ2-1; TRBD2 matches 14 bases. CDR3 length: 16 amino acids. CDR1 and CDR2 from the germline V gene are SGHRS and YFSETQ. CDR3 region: CASSSTPTSGRGEQFF. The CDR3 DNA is TGTGCCAGCAGCTCCACGCCGACTAGCGGGAGGGGTGAGCAGTTCTTC.

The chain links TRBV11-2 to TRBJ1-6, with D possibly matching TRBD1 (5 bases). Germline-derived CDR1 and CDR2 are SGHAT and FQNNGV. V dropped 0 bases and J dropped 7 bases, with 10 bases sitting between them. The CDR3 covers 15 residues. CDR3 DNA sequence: TGTGCCAGCAGCTTAGATGTCAGGGTGAATTCACCCCTCCACTTT. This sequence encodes CASSLDVRVNSPLHF. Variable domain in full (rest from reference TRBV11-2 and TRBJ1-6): EAGVAQSPRYKIIEKRQSVAFWCNPISGHATLYWYQQILGQGPKLLIQFQNNGVVDDSQLPKDRFSAERLKGVDSTLKIQPAKLEDSAVYLCASSLDVRVNSPLHFGNGTRLTVT.

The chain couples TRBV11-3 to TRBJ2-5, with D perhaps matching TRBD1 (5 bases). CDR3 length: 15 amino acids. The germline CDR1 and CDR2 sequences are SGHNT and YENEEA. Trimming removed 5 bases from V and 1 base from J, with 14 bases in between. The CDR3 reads CASSPWGGPQETQYF. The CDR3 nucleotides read TGTGCCAGCAGCCCCTGGGGCGGTCCCCAAGAGACCCAGTACTTC.